The clone carrying this T cell receptor (beta chain) was seen a few times. Its target is not known. These data belong to a study of T-cell memory formation after mild COVID-19. The study, taken as a whole, reports: CD4+ contracting clones were mainly CM and EM; CD8+ ones, EMRA.

TCRdb analysed the 5' RACE reads with MiXCR anew, one entry per CDR3 protein. The table lists some 110,000 distinct CDR3 sequences, about 15% of them singletons. This sequence originates from an adult woman who had mild COVID-19 (a few samples of this study predate the infection). Cell type and time point are not known. Specimen: PBMCs or a T cell subset sorted from them (not recorded which).

The CDR3 sequence: CASSPPSITDTQYF. CDR3 sequence (DNA): TGTGCCAGCAGCCCTCCCTCCATTACAGATACGCAGTATTTT. The V and J genes are TRBV7-8 and TRBJ2-3; D unclear. The CDR3 extends over 14 amino acids. Germline V gene sequence: CDR1 SGHVS, CDR2 FQNEAQ. V lost 5 bases to trimming and J lost 3 bases, with 12 bases between them.